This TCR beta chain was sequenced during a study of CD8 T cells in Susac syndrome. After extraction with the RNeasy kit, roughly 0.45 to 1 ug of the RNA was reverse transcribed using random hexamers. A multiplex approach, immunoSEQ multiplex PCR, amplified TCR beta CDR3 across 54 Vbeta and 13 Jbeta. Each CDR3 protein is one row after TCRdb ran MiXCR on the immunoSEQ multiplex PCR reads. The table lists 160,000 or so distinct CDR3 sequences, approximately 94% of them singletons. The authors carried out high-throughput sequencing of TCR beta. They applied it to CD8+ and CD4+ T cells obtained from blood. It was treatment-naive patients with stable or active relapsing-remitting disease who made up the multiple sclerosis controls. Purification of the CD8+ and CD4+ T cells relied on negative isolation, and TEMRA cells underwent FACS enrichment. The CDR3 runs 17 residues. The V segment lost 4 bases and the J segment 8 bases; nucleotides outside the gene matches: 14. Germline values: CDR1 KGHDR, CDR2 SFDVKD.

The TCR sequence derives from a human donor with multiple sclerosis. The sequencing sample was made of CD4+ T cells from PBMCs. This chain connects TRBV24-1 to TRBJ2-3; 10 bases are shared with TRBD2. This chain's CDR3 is CATSETGTSVTEGTQYF. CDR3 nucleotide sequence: TGTGCCACCAGTGAAACCGGGACTAGCGTCACGGAGGGTACGCAGTATTTT.